The present TCR beta chain was sequenced within a study of T cells in Graves' hyperthyroidism and ophthalmopathy. General study findings and limits: Within blood appeared most thyroid clonotypes that had expanded above 0.001.

This clonotype came up many times. Antigen unknown. The CDR3 contains 12 residues. Looked up from germline, CDR1 is MNHEY and CDR2 is SVGAGI. V shed 2 bases and J shed 8 bases, with 9 bases lying between them. Researchers took RNA transcripts and amplified the TCR beta CDR3 regions from them. In the first-round RT-PCR of the TCR CDR3, the HTBI primer set was used. In TCRdb, the multiplex PCR reads were re-called with MiXCR into one record per CDR3 protein. In the table there are some 440,000 distinct CDR3 sequences, approximately 14% of which are singletons. Sample: blood. The chain links TRBV6-5 to TRBJ1-2; tentatively, D is TRBD1 (5 bases). This clonotype was obtained from a woman aged 18-35 years with Graves' hyperthyroidism. The CDR3 DNA sequence: TGTGCCAGCAGTTACAGGGGAGGCGGCTACACCTTC. Translation: CASSYRGGGYTF.